Listed below are T cell receptor beta chains from one sample, sequenced in a study of blood T cell repertoires in COVID-19. Generated by immunoSEQ multiplex PCR, the TCRdb table keeps only in-frame clones and is missing some. Of approximately 350,000 clones listed, around 90% are singletons. The sequencing sample was made of peripheral blood. Receptors were obtained from a young woman with COVID-19, enrolled during active disease. Both conserved end residues are part of each CDR3. The D gene is left open where the match is weak. Clone size is not always given. Where it is, it says once, few, many or a class for expanded clones.

>TRBJ2-1|TRBV6-2/TRBV6-3|.|19|.
CASSYSISTPVPRGNEQFF
TGTGCCAGCAGTTACTCGATTTCAACTCCCGTCCCTAGAGGGAATGAGCAGTTCTTC
>TRBJ2-3|TRBV27|.|15|TRBD1
CASRLTGVGTDTQYF
TGTGCCAGCAGACTGACAGGGGTCGGCACAGATACGCAGTATTTT
>TRBJ2-3|TRBV11-3|.|16|TRBD2
CASSSRTSGKVDTQYF
TGTGCCAGCAGCTCCCGGACTAGCGGGAAGGTAGATACGCAGTATTTT
>TRBJ1-1|TRBV15|.|16|.
CATSSPKRGVGAEAFF
TGTGCCACCAGCAGCCCTAAACGGGGGGTAGGGGCTGAAGCTTTCTTT
>TRBJ1-5|TRBV3-1/TRBV3-2|.|14|TRBD1
CASSATGDGQPQHF
TGTGCCAGCAGCGCAACAGGGGACGGTCAGCCCCAGCATTTT
>TRBJ2-1|TRBV5-6|.|16|TRBD2
CASSRNLAGGWNEQFF
TGTGCCAGCAGCCGGAACCTAGCGGGAGGGTGGAATGAGCAGTTCTTC
>TRBJ2-3|TRBV7-9|.|16|TRBD1
CASSPAGQGSTDTQYF
TGTGCCAGCAGCCCAGCGGGACAGGGAAGCACAGATACGCAGTATTTT
>TRBJ1-2|TRBV27|.|15|.
CASSSYQGNGLGYTF
TGTGCCAGCAGTTCGTATCAGGGTAACGGGCTTGGCTACACCTTC
>TRBJ2-2|TRBV6-4|once|13|.
CASGLTNTGELFF
TGTGCCAGCGGACTCACGAACACCGGGGAGCTGTTTTTT
>TRBJ2-2|TRBV18|.|16|TRBD2
CASSPSAGGATGELFF
TGTGCCAGCTCACCATCTGCGGGAGGGGCGACCGGGGAGCTGTTTTTT
>TRBJ1-3|TRBV6-5|.|15|.
CASTEGGWTGNTIYF
TGTGCCAGCACGGAGGGCGGGTGGACTGGAAACACCATATATTTT